The 17 T cell receptor beta chains presented below share a single source sample, sequenced in a study of cytomegalovirus exposure and HLA in healthy donors. Primers for the PCR totalled 60 Vbeta and 13 Jbeta. The repertoire was sequenced with immunoSEQ multiplex PCR; TCRdb's copy has only in-frame clones and lacks some. Of 150,000 to 200,000 clones in the sample, around 78% were seen once. The sample consisted of PBMCs. Receptor source: a man aged 40-50 years in good health and CMV-seronegative.

The chain has TRBV15 and TRBJ2-3; D may be TRBD2 (6 bases). V lost 5 bases to trimming and J lost 0 bases, with 15 bases between them. The CDR3 loop spans 16 amino acids. CDR1 is LNHNV, CDR2 YYDKDF, per germline (reference sequence). CDR3 amino acids: CATSARRAGSTDTQYF. The CDR3 bases are TGTGCCACCAGCGCCCGCCGGGCGGGAAGCACAGATACGCAGTATTTT.

The genes are TRBV6-1 and TRBJ2-7; D is perhaps TRBD1 (6 bases). Germline V gives CDR1 MNHNS, CDR2 SASEGT. This CDR3 is 14 amino acids long. V lost 2 bases and J 9 bases, leaving 17 bases between the germline ends. DNA for the CDR3: TGTGCCAGCAGTGAAAATGGTCCCAGGGGATCGCAGTACTTC. Its translation: CASSENGPRGSQYF.

The CDR3 nucleotides read TGTGCCAGCAGCTCCCCGGGACAGGGACCAGGTGAAAAACTGTTTTTT. Encoded protein: CASSSPGQGPGEKLFF. The chain has TRBV5-4 and TRBJ1-4, with 9 bases fitting TRBD1. This CDR3 has 16 residues. CDR1 SGHNT and CDR2 YYREEE come from the germline V gene (reference sequence). The J segment lost 7 bases and the V segment lost 3 bases, leaving 10 bases of the junction unmatched.

The chain has TRBV29-1 and TRBJ1-2; possibly TRBD1 for D (5 bases). Trimming cost V 2 bases and J 6 bases, with 10 bases left between them. The germline CDR1 and CDR2 sequences are SQVTM and ANQGSEA. CDR3 length: 12 amino acids. DNA of the CDR3: TGCAGCGTTGAACCCGGGGGTGATGGCTACACCTTC. Translated: CSVEPGGDGYTF.

The chain uses TRBV5-5 and TRBJ1-1, with D possibly TRBD1 on 5 matching bases. V lost 0 bases to trimming and J lost 5 bases, with 11 bases between them. Germline V lookup: CDR1 SGHKS, CDR2 YYEKEE (reference sequence). This CDR3 is built from 14 residues. The CDR3 bases are TGTGCCAGCAGCTTGGAGAGTGGGGCGACTGAAGCTTTCTTT. This gives the protein CASSLESGATEAFF.

The V and J genes are TRBV28 and TRBJ1-4; possibly TRBD1 for D (5 bases). The V and J ends lost 3 bases and 7 bases respectively, with 12 bases between them. CDR1 and CDR2 (germline): MDHEN, SYDVKM. CDR3 length: 14 residues. The CDR3 bases are TGTGCCAGCAGTTTCTTCGGGGGTGCTGAAAAACTGTTTTTT. Its protein is CASSFFGGAEKLFF.

This clone was found a few times. An end of the junction does not agree with germline; a read error may underlie this. This chain joins TRBV7-9 and TRBJ2-3; TRBD2 agrees at 7 bases. In germline, CDR1 is SEHNR, CDR2 FQNEAQ (reference sequence). The CDR3 loop spans 16 amino acids. CDR3 sequence: CSSSSTGRHITDTQYF. The CDR3 region has the DNA TGTTCCAGCAGCTCCACCGGGAGGCACATCACAGATACGCAGTATTTT.

This chain uses TRBV27 with TRBJ2-2, with TRBD2 matching over 8 bases. Unmatched junction bases numbered 4, after V lost 4 bases and J lost 6 bases. CDR3 length equals 14 residues. Germline V lookup: CDR1 MNHEY, CDR2 SMNVEV (reference sequence). The CDR3 protein is CASSYGRVAGELFF. The DNA for the CDR3 is TGTGCCAGCAGTTACGGGAGGGTCGCCGGGGAGCTGTTTTTT.

This rearrangement joins TRBV4-2 to TRBJ1-5, with a possible D match to TRBD1 (5 bases). CDR3 size: 14 residues. Trimming left V 1 base short and J 8 bases short, with 12 bases between. CDR1 is LGHNA and CDR2 is YNFKEQ in the germline V gene. CDR3: CASSQGNRREPQHF. The DNA of the CDR3 is TGTGCCAGCAGCCAAGGCAACAGGAGAGAGCCCCAGCATTTT.

The chain is built from TRBV19 and TRBJ2-3; D remains ambiguous. The CDR3 contains 14 residues. Trimming pared 5 bases from V and 2 bases from J, leaving 11 bases between. Germline CDR1 reads LNHDA; CDR2 reads SQIVND (reference sequence). The CDR3 DNA reads as TGTGCCAGTAGTCCGTACTCCACCACAGATACGCAGTATTTT. Protein product: CASSPYSTTDTQYF.

V is TRBV6-5 and J is TRBJ1-1; possibly TRBD1 for D (6 bases). CDR3 length: 14 residues. Germline assignment: CDR1 MNHEY and CDR2 SVGAGI. Trimming took off 5 bases at V and 0 bases at J, with 10 bases between the two ends. CDR3 region: CASSRQVMNTEAFF. DNA for the CDR3: TGTGCCAGCAGTCGACAGGTTATGAACACTGAAGCTTTCTTT.

V gene TRBV13 combines with J gene TRBJ2-1, with TRBD2 matching 10 bases. Per the germline V gene, CDR1 is PRHDT and CDR2 is FYEKMQ (reference sequence). V shed 5 bases and J 9 bases; nucleotides not matched to a gene: 10. The CDR3 runs to 15 residues. CDR3 sequence: CASSPLGTSVGEQFF. CDR3 DNA: TGTGCCAGCAGCCCACTGGGGACTAGCGTCGGTGAGCAGTTCTTC.

V is TRBV28 and J is TRBJ2-7; D not resolved. V shed 3 bases and J shed 2 bases, with 5 bases lying between them. The CDR3 has 12 amino acids. Germline lookup yields CDR1 MDHEN and CDR2 SYDVKM. In DNA, the CDR3 is TGTGCCAGCAGTTTGGGCACCTACGAGCAGTACTTC. This sequence encodes CASSLGTYEQYF.

The V call is TRBV30, the J call TRBJ2-1; 9 bases agree with TRBD1. CDR3 length equals 16 residues. V gave up 2 bases and J gave up 8 bases; unmatched junction bases: 13. Germline-derived CDR1 and CDR2 are GTSNPN and SVGIG (reference sequence). CDR3 bases: TGTGCCTGGAGTTATCCGGGACAGGGCAAGGGGGATGAGCAGTTCTTC. This sequence encodes CAWSYPGQGKGDEQFF.

This chain joins TRBV29-1 and TRBJ1-1, with a weak D call TRBD1 (6 bases). The CDR3 totals 10 residues. In germline, CDR1 is SQVTM, CDR2 ANQGSEA. V gave up 7 bases and J gave up 8 bases, with 11 bases separating them. Here the CDR3 DNA reads TGCAGCGGCAGACAGGAGGAAGCTTTCTTT. Encoded protein: CSGRQEEAFF.

V is TRBV6-5 and J is TRBJ2-7, with a tentative D call TRBD2 (7 bases). Germline-derived CDR1 and CDR2 are MNHEY and SVGAGI. The V end was cut by 2 bases, the J end by 5 bases, with 16 bases between. The CDR3 runs 15 residues. The CDR3 DNA sequence: TGTGCCAGCAGTTACGGGGGGCGGGAGTACGACGAGCAGTACTTC. Amino acids: CASSYGGREYDEQYF.

The chain employs TRBV6-1 and TRBJ1-5; no definite D call. The germline V gene encodes CDR1 MNHNS and CDR2 SASEGT. Trimming shortened V by 3 bases and J by 10 bases, and 13 bases separated the two germline ends. CDR3 size: 13 residues. The CDR3: CASSDWSGEPQHF. CDR3 nucleotide sequence: TGTGCCAGCAGTGATTGGTCTGGAGAACCCCAGCATTTT.